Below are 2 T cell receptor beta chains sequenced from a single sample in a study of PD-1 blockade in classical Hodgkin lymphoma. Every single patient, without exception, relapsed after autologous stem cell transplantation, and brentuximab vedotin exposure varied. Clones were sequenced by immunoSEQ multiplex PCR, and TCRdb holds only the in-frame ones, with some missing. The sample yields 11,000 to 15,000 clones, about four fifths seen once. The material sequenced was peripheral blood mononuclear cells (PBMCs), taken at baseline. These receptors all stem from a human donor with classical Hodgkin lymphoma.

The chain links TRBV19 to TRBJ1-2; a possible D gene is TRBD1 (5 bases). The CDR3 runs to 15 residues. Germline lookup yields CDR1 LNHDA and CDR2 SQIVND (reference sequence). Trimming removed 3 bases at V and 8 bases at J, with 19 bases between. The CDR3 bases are TGTGCCAGTAGTATCCCGGCCAGGGAGGGAGTGGGCTACACCTTC. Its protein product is CASSIPAREGVGYTF.

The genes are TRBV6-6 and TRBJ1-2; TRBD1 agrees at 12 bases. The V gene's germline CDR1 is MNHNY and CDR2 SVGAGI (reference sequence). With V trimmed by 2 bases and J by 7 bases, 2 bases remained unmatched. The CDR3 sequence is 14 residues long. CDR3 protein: CASSYGGQGAGYTF. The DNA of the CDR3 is TGTGCCAGCAGTTACGGGGGACAGGGGGCTGGCTACACCTTC.